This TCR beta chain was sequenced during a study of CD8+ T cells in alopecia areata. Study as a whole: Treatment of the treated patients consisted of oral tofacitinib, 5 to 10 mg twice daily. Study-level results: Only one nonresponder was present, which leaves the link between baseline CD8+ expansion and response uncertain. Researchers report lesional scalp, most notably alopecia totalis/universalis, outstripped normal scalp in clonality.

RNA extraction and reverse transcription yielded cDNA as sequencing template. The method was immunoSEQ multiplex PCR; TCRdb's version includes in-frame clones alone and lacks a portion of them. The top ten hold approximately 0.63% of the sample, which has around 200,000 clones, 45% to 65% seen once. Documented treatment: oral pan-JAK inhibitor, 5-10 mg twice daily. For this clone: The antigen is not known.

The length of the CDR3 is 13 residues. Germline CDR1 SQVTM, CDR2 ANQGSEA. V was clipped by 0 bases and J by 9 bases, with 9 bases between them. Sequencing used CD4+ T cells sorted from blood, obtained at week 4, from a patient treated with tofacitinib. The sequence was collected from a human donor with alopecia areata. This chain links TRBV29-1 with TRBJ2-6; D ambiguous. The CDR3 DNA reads TGCAGCGTTGAAGACAGAAAAATCAACGTCCTGACTTTC. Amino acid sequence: CSVEDRKINVLTF.